The 9 T cell receptor beta chains below all came from one sample that was sequenced in a study of T cell responses to AZD1222 COVID-19 vaccine. Produced via immunoSEQ multiplex PCR; TCRdb's table is partial and in-frame only. The table lists roughly 99,000 clones, 87% of them singletons. Sequences were derived from peripheral blood, sampled 28 days after the second AZD1222 dose. These receptors came from an adult who received the AZD1222 COVID-19 vaccine.

This clone was seen a single time. V usage is TRBV3-1 (or the pseudogene TRBV3-2) and J usage is TRBJ2-3; D gene uncertain. The CDR3 is 13 residues long. Trimming took 1 base from V and 8 from J, leaving 10 bases between them. Germline assignment: CDR1 LGHDT and CDR2 YNNKEL (reference sequence). CDR3 coding DNA: TGTGCCAGCAGCCAAGGACCCCCGCCTACGCAGTATTTT. Residues: CASSQGPPPTQYF.

The CDR3 reads CASSRSSQGTYGYTF. CDR3 sequence (DNA): TGCGCCAGCAGCAGATCTAGTCAGGGGACCTATGGCTACACCTTC. The V gene is TRBV5-1, the J gene TRBJ1-2, with D maybe TRBD1 (6 bases). CDR1 and CDR2 (germline): SGHRS, YFSETQ. This CDR3 has 15 residues. V was clipped by 4 bases and J by 4 bases, with 17 bases between them.

In its sample, this clone was seen once. The chain uses TRBV11-2 and TRBJ1-2; TRBD1 agrees at 7 bases. The J segment lost 3 bases and the V segment lost 1 base, leaving 8 bases of the junction unmatched. The CDR3 is made up of 16 amino acids. Germline V gene sequence: CDR1 SGHAT, CDR2 FQNNGV. CDR3 region: CASSLVVDRADYGYTF. CDR3 bases: TGTGCCAGCAGCTTAGTCGTTGACAGGGCCGACTATGGCTACACCTTC.

J is TRBJ1-4 and V is TRBV5-1, with no clear D. CDR1 is SGHRS, CDR2 YFSETQ, per germline. The CDR3 extends over 14 amino acids. V lost 4 bases and J 6 bases, leaving 13 bases between the germline ends. CDR3 nucleotides: TGCGCCAGCAGCCCTACACCGATGGATGAAAAACTGTTTTTT. Protein: CASSPTPMDEKLFF.

The rearrangement joins TRBV3-1 (or the pseudogene TRBV3-2) to TRBJ2-2, with D perhaps matching TRBD2 (6 bases). Germline CDR1 LGHDT, CDR2 YNNKEL (reference sequence). The V gene lost 4 bases and the J gene lost 1 base, with 13 bases spanning the gap. This CDR3 comprises 16 residues. DNA for the CDR3: TGTGCCAGCAGCCCTTTTGCGGGGTTGAACACCGGGGAGCTGTTTTTT. Translated, it gives CASSPFAGLNTGELFF.

The chain combines TRBV5-6 with TRBJ1-2; 7 bases are a match to TRBD1. V lost 1 base and J lost 2; bases outside the gene matches: 5. The length of the CDR3 is 15 residues. CDR1 SGHDT and CDR2 YYEEEE come from the germline V gene. Written as DNA, the CDR3 is TGTGCCAGCAGCTTGACGGACAGGATAAACTATGGCTACACCTTC. It is translated as CASSLTDRINYGYTF.

The rearrangement links TRBV7-2 to TRBJ2-7; 8 nucleotides match TRBD2. Trimming removed 4 bases from V and 2 bases from J; junction bases left unmatched: 7. CDR3 length: 15 amino acids. CDR1 SGHTA and CDR2 FQGNSA come from the germline V gene. CDR3 protein: CASSSGGGLPYEQYF. The CDR3 region has the DNA TGTGCCAGCAGCTCCGGGGGGGGGCTTCCCTACGAGCAGTACTTC.

This chain joins TRBV27 and TRBJ1-5; D remains unclear. The CDR3 loop spans 14 amino acids. Per germline, CDR1 MNHEY and CDR2 SMNVEV (reference sequence). V was shortened by 2 bases and J by 2 bases, with 7 bases between the two germline ends. The CDR3 loop is CASSLAWGNQPQHF. CDR3 coding DNA: TGTGCCAGCAGTTTAGCGTGGGGCAATCAGCCCCAGCATTTT.

V usage is TRBV28 and J usage is TRBJ1-6, with unresolved D. V dropped 7 bases and J dropped 0 bases, with 7 bases sitting between them. The V gene's germline CDR1 is MDHEN and CDR2 SYDVKM. This CDR3 contains 14 residues. The DNA of the CDR3 is TGTGCCAGCAACCGGAGCTCCTATAATTCACCCCTCCACTTT. Translated: CASNRSSYNSPLHF.